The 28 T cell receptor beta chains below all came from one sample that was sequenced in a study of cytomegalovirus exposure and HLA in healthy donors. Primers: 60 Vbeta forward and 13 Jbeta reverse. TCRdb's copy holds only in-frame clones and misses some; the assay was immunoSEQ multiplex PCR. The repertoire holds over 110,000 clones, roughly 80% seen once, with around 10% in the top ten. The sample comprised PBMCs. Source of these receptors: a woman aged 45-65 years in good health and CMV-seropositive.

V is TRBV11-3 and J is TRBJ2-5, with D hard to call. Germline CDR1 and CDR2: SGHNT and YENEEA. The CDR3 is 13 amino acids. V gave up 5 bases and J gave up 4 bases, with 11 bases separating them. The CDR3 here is CASSGEMGETQYF. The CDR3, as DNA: TGTGCCAGCAGCGGAGAAATGGGAGAGACCCAGTACTTC.

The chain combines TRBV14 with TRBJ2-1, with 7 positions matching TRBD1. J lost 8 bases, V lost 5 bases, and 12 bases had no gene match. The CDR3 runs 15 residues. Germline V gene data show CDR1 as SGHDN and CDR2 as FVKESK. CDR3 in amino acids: CASSSIQGWLDEQFF. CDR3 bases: TGTGCCAGCAGCTCCATACAGGGGTGGCTCGATGAGCAGTTCTTC.

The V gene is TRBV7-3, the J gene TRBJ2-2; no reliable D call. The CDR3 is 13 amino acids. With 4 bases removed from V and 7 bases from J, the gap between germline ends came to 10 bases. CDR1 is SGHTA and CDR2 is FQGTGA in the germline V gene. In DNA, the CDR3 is TGTGCCAGCAGCTGGGCCCTGGGCGGGGAGCTGTTTTTT. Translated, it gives CASSWALGGELFF. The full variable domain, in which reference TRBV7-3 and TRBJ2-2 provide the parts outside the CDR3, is GAGVSQTPSNKVTEKGKYVELRCDPISGHTALYWYRQSLGQGPEFLIYFQGTGAADDSGLPNDRFFAVRPEGSVSTLKIQRTERGDSAVYLCASSWALGGELFFGEGSRLTVL.

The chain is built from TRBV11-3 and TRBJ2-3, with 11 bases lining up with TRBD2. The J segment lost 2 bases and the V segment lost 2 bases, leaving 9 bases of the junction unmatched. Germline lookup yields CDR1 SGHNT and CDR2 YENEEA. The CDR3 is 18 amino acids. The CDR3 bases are TGTGCCAGCAGCTTACGACTAGCGGGGTTCGGGGCCACAGATACGCAGTATTTT. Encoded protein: CASSLRLAGFGATDTQYF.

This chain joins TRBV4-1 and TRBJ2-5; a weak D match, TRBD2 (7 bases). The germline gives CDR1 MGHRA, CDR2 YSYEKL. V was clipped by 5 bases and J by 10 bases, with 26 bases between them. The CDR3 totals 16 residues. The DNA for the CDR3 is TGCGCCAGCAGCTACTTTGGGGGGGGGCCCCGTGACGACCAGTACTTC. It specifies CASSYFGGGPRDDQYF.

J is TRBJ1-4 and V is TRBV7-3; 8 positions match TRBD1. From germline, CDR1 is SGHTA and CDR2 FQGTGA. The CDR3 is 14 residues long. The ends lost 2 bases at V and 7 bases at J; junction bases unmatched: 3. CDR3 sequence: CASSLSGGGEKLFF. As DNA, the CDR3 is TGTGCCAGCAGCTTATCAGGGGGCGGTGAAAAACTGTTTTTT.

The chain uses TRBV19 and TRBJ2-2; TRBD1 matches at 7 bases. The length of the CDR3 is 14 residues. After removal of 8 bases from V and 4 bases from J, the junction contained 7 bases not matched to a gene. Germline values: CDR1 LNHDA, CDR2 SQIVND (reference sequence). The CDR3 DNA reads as TGTGCCAGTCTGGGACAGTATTTCACCGGGGAGCTGTTTTTT. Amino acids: CASLGQYFTGELFF.

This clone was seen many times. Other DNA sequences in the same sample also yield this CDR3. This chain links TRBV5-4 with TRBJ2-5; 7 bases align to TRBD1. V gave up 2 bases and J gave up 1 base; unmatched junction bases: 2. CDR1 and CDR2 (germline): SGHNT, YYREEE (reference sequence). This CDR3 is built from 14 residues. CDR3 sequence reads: CASSFNRGQETQYF. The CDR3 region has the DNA TGTGCCAGCAGCTTCAACAGGGGCCAAGAGACCCAGTACTTC.

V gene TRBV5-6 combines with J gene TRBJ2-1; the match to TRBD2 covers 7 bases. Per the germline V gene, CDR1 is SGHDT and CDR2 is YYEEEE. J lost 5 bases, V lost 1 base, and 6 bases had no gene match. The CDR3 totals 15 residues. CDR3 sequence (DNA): TGTGCCAGCAGCTTGATGGGACTACAAAACAATGAGCAGTTCTTC. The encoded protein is CASSLMGLQNNEQFF.

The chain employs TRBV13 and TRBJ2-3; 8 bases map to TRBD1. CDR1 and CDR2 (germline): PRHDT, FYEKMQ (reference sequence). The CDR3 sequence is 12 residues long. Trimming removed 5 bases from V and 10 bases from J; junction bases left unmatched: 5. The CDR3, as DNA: TGTGCCAGCAGCACAGGACAGGGAGCGCAGTATTTT. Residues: CASSTGQGAQYF. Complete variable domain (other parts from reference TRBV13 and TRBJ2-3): AAGVIQSPRHLIKEKRETATLKCYPIPRHDTVYWYQQGPGQDPQFLISFYEKMQSDKGSIPDRFSAQQFSDYHSELNMSSLELGDSALYFCASSTGQGAQYFGPGTRLTVL.

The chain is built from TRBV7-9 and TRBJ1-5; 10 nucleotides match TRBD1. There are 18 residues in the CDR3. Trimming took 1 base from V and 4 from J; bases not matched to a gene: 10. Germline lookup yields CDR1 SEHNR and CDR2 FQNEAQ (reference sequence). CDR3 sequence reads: CASSLGYGTGDFNQPQHF. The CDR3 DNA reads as TGTGCCAGCAGCTTAGGATACGGGACAGGGGACTTTAATCAGCCCCAGCATTTT.

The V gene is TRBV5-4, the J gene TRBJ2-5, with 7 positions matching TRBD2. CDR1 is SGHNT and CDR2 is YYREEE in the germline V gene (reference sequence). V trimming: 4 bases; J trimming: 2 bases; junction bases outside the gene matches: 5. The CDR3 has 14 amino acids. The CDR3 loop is CASSRGGRQETQYF. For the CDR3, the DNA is TGTGCCAGCAGCCGCGGGGGACGGCAAGAGACCCAGTACTTC.

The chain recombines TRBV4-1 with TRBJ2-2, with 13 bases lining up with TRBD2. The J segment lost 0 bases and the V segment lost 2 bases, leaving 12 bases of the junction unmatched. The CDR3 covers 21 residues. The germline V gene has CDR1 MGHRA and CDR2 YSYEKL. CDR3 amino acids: CASSQRPSGLAGDANTGELFF. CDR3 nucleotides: TGCGCCAGCAGCCAAAGGCCTTCCGGACTAGCGGGGGACGCGAACACCGGGGAGCTGTTTTTT.

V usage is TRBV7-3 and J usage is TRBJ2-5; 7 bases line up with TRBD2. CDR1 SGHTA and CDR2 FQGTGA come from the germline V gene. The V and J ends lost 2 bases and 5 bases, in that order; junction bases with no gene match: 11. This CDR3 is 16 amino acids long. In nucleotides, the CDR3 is TGTGCCAGCAGCTTATTCGGGATAGCGGGCGGTGAGACCCAGTACTTC. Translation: CASSLFGIAGGETQYF.

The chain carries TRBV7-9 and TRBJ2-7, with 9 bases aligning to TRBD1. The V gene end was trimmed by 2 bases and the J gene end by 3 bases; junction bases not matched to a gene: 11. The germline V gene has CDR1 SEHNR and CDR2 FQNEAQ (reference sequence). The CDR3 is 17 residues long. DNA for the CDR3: TGTGCCAGCAGCTTACCTAGGGGGGACAGGGACCTCTACGAGCAGTACTTC. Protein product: CASSLPRGDRDLYEQYF.

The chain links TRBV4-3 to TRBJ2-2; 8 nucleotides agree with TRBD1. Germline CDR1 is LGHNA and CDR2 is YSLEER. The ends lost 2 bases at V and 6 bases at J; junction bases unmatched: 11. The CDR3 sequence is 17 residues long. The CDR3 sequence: CASSQLPTQGESGELFF. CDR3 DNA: TGCGCCAGCAGCCAACTACCAACACAGGGGGAATCCGGGGAGCTGTTTTTT.

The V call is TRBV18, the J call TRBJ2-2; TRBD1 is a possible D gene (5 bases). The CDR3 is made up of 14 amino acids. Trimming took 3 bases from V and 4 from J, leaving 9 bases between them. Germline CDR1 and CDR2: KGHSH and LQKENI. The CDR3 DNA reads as TGTGCCAGCTCACCGACAGCAACCACCGGGGAGCTGTTTTTT. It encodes CASSPTATTGELFF. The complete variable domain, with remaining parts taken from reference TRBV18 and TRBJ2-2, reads NAGVMQNPRHLVRRRGQEARLRCSPMKGHSHVYWYRQLPEEGLKFMVYLQKENIIDESGMPKERFSAEFPKEGPSILRIQQVVRGDSAAYFCASSPTATTGELFFGEGSRLTVL.

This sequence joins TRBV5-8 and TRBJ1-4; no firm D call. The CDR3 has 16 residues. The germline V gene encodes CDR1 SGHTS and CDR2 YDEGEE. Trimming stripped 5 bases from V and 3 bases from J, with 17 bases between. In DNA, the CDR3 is TGTGCCAGCAGTACCGCGGGTTATTCATCTAATGAAAAACTGTTTTTT. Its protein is CASSTAGYSSNEKLFF. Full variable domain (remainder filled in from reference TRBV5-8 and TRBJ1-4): EAGVTQSPTHLIKTRGQQATLRCSPISGHTSVYWYQQALGLGLQFLLWYDEGEERNRGNFPPRFSGRQFPNYSSELNVNALELEDSALYLCASSTAGYSSNEKLFFGSGTQLSVL.

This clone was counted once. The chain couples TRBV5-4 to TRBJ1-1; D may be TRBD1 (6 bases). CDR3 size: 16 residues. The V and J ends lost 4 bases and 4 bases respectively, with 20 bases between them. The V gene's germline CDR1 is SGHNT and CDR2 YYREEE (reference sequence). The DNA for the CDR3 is TGTGCCAGCAGCCCAATAAGGGCGCAGGGGAGCACTGAAGCTTTCTTT. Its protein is CASSPIRAQGSTEAFF. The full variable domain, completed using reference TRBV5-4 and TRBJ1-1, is ETGVTQSPTHLIKTRGQQVTLRCSSQSGHNTVSWYQQALGQGPQFIFQYYREEENGRGNFPPRFSGLQFPNYSSELNVNALELDDSALYLCASSPIRAQGSTEAFFGQGTRLTVV.

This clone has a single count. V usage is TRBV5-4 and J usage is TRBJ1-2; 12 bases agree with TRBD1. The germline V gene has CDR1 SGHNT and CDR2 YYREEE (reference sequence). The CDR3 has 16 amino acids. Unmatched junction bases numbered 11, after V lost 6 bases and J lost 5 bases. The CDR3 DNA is TGTGCCAGCACCACCGGGCAGGGACAGGGGGCTTATGGCTACACCTTC. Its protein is CASTTGQGQGAYGYTF. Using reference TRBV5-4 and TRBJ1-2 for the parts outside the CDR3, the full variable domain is ETGVTQSPTHLIKTRGQQVTLRCSSQSGHNTVSWYQQALGQGPQFIFQYYREEENGRGNFPPRFSGLQFPNYSSELNVNALELDDSALYLCASTTGQGQGAYGYTFGSGTRLTVV.

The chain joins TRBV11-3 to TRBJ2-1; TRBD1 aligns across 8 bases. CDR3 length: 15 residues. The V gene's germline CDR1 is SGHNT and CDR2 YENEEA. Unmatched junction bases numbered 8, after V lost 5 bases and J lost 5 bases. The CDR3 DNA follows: TGTGCCAGCAGCCTTACCGGGACAGGCGACAATGAGCAGTTCTTC. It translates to CASSLTGTGDNEQFF.

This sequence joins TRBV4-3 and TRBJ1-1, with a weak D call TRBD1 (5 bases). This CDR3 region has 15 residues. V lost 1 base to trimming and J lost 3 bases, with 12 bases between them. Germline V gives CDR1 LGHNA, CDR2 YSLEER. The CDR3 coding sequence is TGCGCCAGCAGCCAAGGCCGGGGGGGAGACACTGAAGCTTTCTTT. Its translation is CASSQGRGGDTEAFF.

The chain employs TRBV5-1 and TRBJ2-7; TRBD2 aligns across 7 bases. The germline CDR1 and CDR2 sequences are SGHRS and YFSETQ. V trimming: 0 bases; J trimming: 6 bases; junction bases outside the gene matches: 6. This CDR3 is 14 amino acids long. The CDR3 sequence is CASSLGAGRGEQYF. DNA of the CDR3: TGCGCCAGCAGCTTGGGGGCGGGGAGGGGCGAGCAGTACTTC.

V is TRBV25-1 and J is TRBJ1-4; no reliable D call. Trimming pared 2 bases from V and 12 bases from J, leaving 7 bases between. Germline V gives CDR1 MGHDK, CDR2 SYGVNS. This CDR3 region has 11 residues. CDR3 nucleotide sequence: TGTGCCAGCAGTGAAAGCGGTCAACTGTTTTTT. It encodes CASSESGQLFF. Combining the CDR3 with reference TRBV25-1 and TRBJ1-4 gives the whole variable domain EADIYQTPRYLVIGTGKKITLECSQTMGHDKMYWYQQDPGMELHLIHYSYGVNSTEKGDLSSESTVSRIRTEHFPLTLESARPSHTSQYLCASSESGQLFFGSGTQLSVL.

CDR3 protein: CAWSDGETQYF. CDR3 in DNA: TGTGCCTGGAGTGACGGGGAGACCCAGTACTTC. The V and J genes are TRBV30 and TRBJ2-5; D is undetermined. Germline values: CDR1 GTSNPN, CDR2 SVGIG (reference sequence). Trimming cost V 1 base and J 5 bases, with 5 bases left between them. This CDR3 is 11 amino acids long.

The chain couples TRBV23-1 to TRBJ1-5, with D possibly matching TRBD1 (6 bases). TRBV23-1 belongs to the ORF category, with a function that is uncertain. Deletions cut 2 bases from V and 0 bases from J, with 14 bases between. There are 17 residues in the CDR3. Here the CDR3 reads CASSQPPDRTSNQPQHF. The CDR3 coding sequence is TGCGCCAGCAGTCAACCCCCCGACAGGACTAGCAATCAGCCCCAGCATTTT.

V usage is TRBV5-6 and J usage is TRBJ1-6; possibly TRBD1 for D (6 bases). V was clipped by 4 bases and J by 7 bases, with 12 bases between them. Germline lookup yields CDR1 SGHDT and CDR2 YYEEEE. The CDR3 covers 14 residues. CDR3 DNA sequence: TGTGCCAGCAGCCCAGGAACAGGGAATTCACCCCTCCACTTT. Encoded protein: CASSPGTGNSPLHF. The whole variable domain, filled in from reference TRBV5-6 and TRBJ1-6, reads DAGVTQSPTHLIKTRGQQVTLRCSPKSGHDTVSWYQQALGQGPQFIFQYYEEEERQRGNFPDRFSGHQFPNYSSELNVNALLLGDSALYLCASSPGTGNSPLHFGNGTRLTVT.

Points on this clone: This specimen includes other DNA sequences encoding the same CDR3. CDR3 DNA sequence: TGCGCCAGCAGCCTGGGACAGGGACAGCAAGAGACCCAGTACTTC. Protein product: CASSLGQGQQETQYF. The J gene is TRBJ2-5, the V gene TRBV5-1, with 9 bases identical to TRBD1. The germline gives CDR1 SGHRS, CDR2 YFSETQ. The J segment lost 2 bases and the V segment lost 4 bases, leaving 6 bases of the junction unmatched. The CDR3 is 15 amino acids.